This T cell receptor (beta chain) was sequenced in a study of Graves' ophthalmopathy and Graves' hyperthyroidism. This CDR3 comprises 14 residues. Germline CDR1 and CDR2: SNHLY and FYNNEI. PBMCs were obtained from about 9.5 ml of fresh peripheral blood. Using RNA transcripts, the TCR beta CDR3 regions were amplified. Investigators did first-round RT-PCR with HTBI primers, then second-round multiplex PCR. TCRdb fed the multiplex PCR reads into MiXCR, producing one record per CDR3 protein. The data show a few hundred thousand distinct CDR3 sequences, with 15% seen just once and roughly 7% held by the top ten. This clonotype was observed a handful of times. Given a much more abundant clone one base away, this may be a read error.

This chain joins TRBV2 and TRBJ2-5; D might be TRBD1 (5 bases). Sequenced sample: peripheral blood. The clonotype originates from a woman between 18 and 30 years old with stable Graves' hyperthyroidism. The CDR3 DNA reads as TGTGCCAGCAGTGATGGACACGGTCGTGAGACCAAGTACTTC. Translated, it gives CASSDGHGRETKYF.